Shown below are 11 T cell receptor beta chains from a single sample sequenced in a study of blood T cell repertoires in COVID-19. Produced via immunoSEQ multiplex PCR; TCRdb's table is partial and in-frame only. The profile shows a few hundred thousand clones, 86% of them singletons. The sequencing input was peripheral blood. Receptor source: a man in his forties or fifties who had recovered from COVID-19.

The V and J genes are TRBV2 and TRBJ1-5, with D possibly TRBD1 on 6 matching bases. The V end lost 3 bases, the J end lost 0 bases, and 9 bases lay between the germline ends. The length of the CDR3 is 15 residues. Germline-derived CDR1 and CDR2 are SNHLY and FYNNEI. CDR3 nucleotide sequence: TGTGCCAGCAGTGATAGGACAGTTAGCAATCAGCCCCAGCATTTT. Protein product: CASSDRTVSNQPQHF.

This sequence joins TRBV15 and TRBJ1-5; D perhaps matches TRBD1 (5 bases). The germline V gene has CDR1 LNHNV and CDR2 YYDKDF (reference sequence). The length of the CDR3 is 15 residues. Trimming shortened V by 1 base and J by 5 bases, and 12 bases separated the two germline ends. Here the CDR3 DNA reads TGTGCCACCAGCAGAGTCCCCACGGGGGATCAGCCCCAGCATTTT. This codes for CATSRVPTGDQPQHF.

The V call is TRBV6-2 or TRBV6-3, the J call TRBJ2-4; 8 bases are a match to TRBD1. This CDR3 spans 17 amino acids. V trimming: 4 bases; J trimming: 1 base; junction bases outside the gene matches: 9. CDR1 and CDR2 from the germline V gene are MNHEY and SVGEGT. The CDR3 region has the DNA TGTGCCAGCAGTTCGACGCAGGGGGCAGGGGCCAAAAACATTCAGTACTTC. It encodes CASSSTQGAGAKNIQYF.

J is TRBJ2-2 and V is TRBV6-5, with 8 bases aligning to TRBD2. The CDR3 sequence is 14 residues long. Trimming removed 7 bases from V and 4 bases from J; junction bases left unmatched: 5. Germline-derived CDR1 and CDR2 are MNHEY and SVGAGI. The CDR3, as DNA: TGTGCCAGCACTCTCGGGGGGGTCACCGGGGAGCTGTTTTTT. This gives the protein CASTLGGVTGELFF.

V usage is TRBV4-3 and J usage is TRBJ2-7; D unclear. CDR1 is LGHNA and CDR2 is YSLEER in the germline V gene. The length of the CDR3 is 15 residues. V lost 0 bases and J lost 4, with 13 bases in between. The CDR3 here is CASSQDEARSYEQYF. The CDR3, as DNA: TGCGCCAGCAGCCAAGATGAGGCTCGGTCTTACGAGCAGTACTTC.

J is TRBJ2-7 and V is TRBV10-3; 8 nucleotides agree with TRBD1. The CDR3 has 15 residues. CDR1 is ENHRY, CDR2 SYGVKD, per germline. V lost 3 bases to trimming and J lost 2 bases; unmatched junction nucleotides: 6. The CDR3 DNA is TGTGCCATCAGTGACCCAGGACAGGGCACCTACGAGCAGTACTTC. Its protein is CAISDPGQGTYEQYF.

The chain recombines TRBV5-5 with TRBJ1-1; D call uncertain. Deletions cut 6 bases from V and 2 bases from J, with 5 bases between. The CDR3 is 11 residues long. Per germline, CDR1 SGHKS and CDR2 YYEKEE (reference sequence). The CDR3 loop reads CASIRNTEAFF. For the CDR3, the DNA is TGTGCCAGCATCAGAAACACTGAAGCTTTCTTT.

This clone has ten or more counts. This chain connects TRBV7-2 to TRBJ1-2; D is ambiguous. The CDR3 length is 14 residues. V was cut by 5 bases and J by 5 bases, with 15 bases left in between. Germline CDR1 reads SGHTA; CDR2 reads FQGNSA. The CDR3: CASSPPVSRYGYTF. CDR3 DNA: TGTGCCAGCAGCCCCCCCGTCTCGCGGTATGGCTACACCTTC.

This sequence joins TRBV5-1 and TRBJ2-2; perhaps TRBD2 as D (5 bases). V was trimmed by 0 bases and J by 3 bases, leaving 9 bases between them. The CDR3 covers 15 residues. CDR1 is SGHRS, CDR2 YFSETQ, per germline. The CDR3 region has the DNA TGCGCCAGCAGCTTGGATGGGAGAGACACCGGGGAGCTGTTTTTT. It specifies CASSLDGRDTGELFF.

V and J are TRBV15 and TRBJ2-7, with 7 bases lining up with TRBD1. V shed 1 base and J 4 bases; nucleotides not matched to a gene: 13. This CDR3 spans 17 amino acids. Germline CDR1 is LNHNV and CDR2 is YYDKDF (reference sequence). This CDR3 is CATSRGHPGGFSYEQYF. CDR3 nucleotide sequence: TGTGCCACCAGCAGAGGACATCCAGGGGGATTTTCGTACGAGCAGTACTTC.

The genes are TRBV7-9 and TRBJ1-1, with a possible D match to TRBD1 (5 bases). V lost 4 bases and J lost 5, with 17 bases in between. This CDR3 contains 15 residues. Germline V gene sequence: CDR1 SEHNR, CDR2 FQNEAQ (reference sequence). CDR3 nucleotides: TGTGCCAGCAGCTCAACCGGGGGGTCGGGAACTGAAGCTTTCTTT. Protein product: CASSSTGGSGTEAFF.